This TCR beta chain was sequenced in a study of early T cells in non-severe SARS-CoV-2 infection. Per the germline V gene, CDR1 is LNHDA and CDR2 is SQIVND (reference sequence). V lost 2 bases, J lost 4 bases, and 3 bases stayed unmatched. This CDR3 has 15 residues. TCRdb re-analysed the 5' RACE reads in MiXCR, keeping a single row per CDR3 protein. The data show around 80,000 distinct CDR3 sequences, with roughly 13% seen just once and about 6.4% held by the top ten. The TCR was taken from an adult who was a healthcare worker with PCR-confirmed SARS-CoV-2 infection or an uninfected control (not recorded which). The chain employs TRBV19 and TRBJ2-1, with 9 nucleotides matching TRBD2. The specimen was whole blood. The CDR3 here is CASSILTSGYNEQFF. CDR3 bases: TGTGCCAGTAGTATACTGACTAGCGGATACAATGAGCAGTTCTTC.